These 2 T cell receptor beta chains originate from one sample sequenced in a study of OX40 agonist ivuxolimab in advanced cancers. TCRdb's table, derived via immunoSEQ multiplex PCR, lists solely in-frame clones and lacks some. The table shows 70,000 to 95,000 clones, with approximately 82% occurring only once. The sample was CD4+ or CD8+ T cells sorted from blood, taken in a trial of the OX40 agonist ivuxolimab. The origin of the receptors is an adult with an advanced solid tumor such as melanoma, head and neck, liver or kidney cancer.

V and J are TRBV5-5 and TRBJ1-6; the D gene is possibly TRBD1 (5 bases). Trimming took off 4 bases at V and 10 bases at J, with 15 bases between the two ends. The CDR3 spans 14 residues. Looked up from germline, CDR1 is SGHKS and CDR2 is YYEKEE (reference sequence). CDR3 protein: CASSRARGDSPLHF. As DNA, the CDR3 is TGTGCCAGCAGCCGGGCGCGGGGGGACTCACCCCTCCACTTT.

The chain carries TRBV19 and TRBJ2-2; weak D call: TRBD2 (5 bases). V was cut by 3 bases and J by 8 bases, with 13 bases left in between. From germline, CDR1 is LNHDA and CDR2 SQIVND (reference sequence). The CDR3 spans 14 residues. CDR3 loop: CASSITGSGGELFF. The CDR3 nucleotides read TGTGCCAGTAGTATCACGGGGAGCGGAGGGGAGCTGTTTTTT.